The 20 T cell receptor beta chains given below trace back to one sample, sequenced in a study of identical twins. TCRdb re-called the 5' RACE reads through MiXCR, storing one row per CDR3 protein. This repertoire shows over 550,000 distinct CDR3 sequences, roughly 7.2% found once; its top ten account for around 1.6%. The data were also submitted as part of a second study, on yellow fever vaccine responses in identical twins.

The sample taken for sequencing was PBMCs. The receptors stem from a woman aged 18-35 years in good health.

This clonotype was picked up many times. The chain employs TRBV2 and TRBJ2-5; D gene unclear. Trimming shortened V by 7 bases and J by 3 bases, and 9 bases separated the two germline ends. The CDR3 length is 12 residues. CDR1 and CDR2 from the germline V gene are SNHLY and FYNNEI. The CDR3 region is CASTELEETQYF. CDR3 sequence (DNA): TGTGCCAGCACGGAGCTCGAAGAGACCCAGTACTTC.

This rearrangement joins TRBV25-1 to TRBJ2-5; no clear D. The CDR3 is 14 residues long. Trimming took 1 base from V and 7 from J, leaving 13 bases between them. Germline CDR1 MGHDK, CDR2 SYGVNS. The CDR3 is CASSESAGPRTQYF. The CDR3 coding sequence is TGTGCCAGCAGTGAATCGGCAGGCCCCAGGACCCAGTACTTC.

The CDR3 here is CASSPGEEVQETQYF. The CDR3 DNA reads TGTGCCAGCAGCCCGGGGGAGGAAGTACAAGAGACCCAGTACTTC. The genes are TRBV7-9 and TRBJ2-5, with TRBD2 as a possible D gene (6 bases). V lost 5 bases, J lost 2 bases, and 15 bases lay in between. The length of the CDR3 is 15 residues. The germline gives CDR1 SEHNR, CDR2 FQNEAQ (reference sequence).

This clonotype occurred many times. The chain joins TRBV27 to TRBJ1-4; 7 bases line up with TRBD1. J gave up 7 bases and V 5 bases, and 4 bases lay outside the gene matches. CDR1 and CDR2 (germline): MNHEY, SMNVEV (reference sequence). The CDR3 is made up of 13 amino acids. As DNA, the CDR3 is TGTGCCAGCAGTATTACAGGGGTTGAAAAACTGTTTTTT. Translating gives CASSITGVEKLFF.

This clonotype was seen only a few times. The chain uses TRBV12-3 or TRBV12-4 and TRBJ2-5; 10 positions match TRBD1. V shed 0 bases, J shed 4 bases, and the junction held 8 bases outside the gene matches. This CDR3 is built from 17 residues. CDR3 nucleotides: TGTGCCAGCAGTTTAGCCGGGACAGGGGTCGGCACAGAGACCCAGTACTTC. It is translated as CASSLAGTGVGTETQYF.

This clonotype turned up a few times. The CDR3 DNA sequence: TGTGCCAGCAGTGGGGGACTAGCTCTTTACGAGCAGTACTTC. Protein product: CASSGGLALYEQYF. This rearrangement joins TRBV2 to TRBJ2-7; 9 bases align to TRBD2. The V segment lost 4 bases and the J segment 4 bases; nucleotides outside the gene matches: 5. The CDR3 totals 14 residues. Germline V gene data show CDR1 as SNHLY and CDR2 as FYNNEI.

This chain links TRBV20-1 with TRBJ2-7, with 7 bases identical to TRBD2. Germline trimming cut 5 bases from V and 3 bases from J; bases unmatched to any gene: 10. The CDR3 runs to 14 residues. Germline lookup yields CDR1 DFQATT and CDR2 SNEGSKA (reference sequence). CDR3 sequence: CSAQLHAGDYEQYF. In DNA, the CDR3 is TGCAGTGCTCAGCTGCACGCGGGGGACTACGAGCAGTACTTC.

The J gene is TRBJ2-7, the V gene TRBV5-5, with D perhaps assigned TRBD1 or TRBD2 (6 bases each). The CDR3 sequence is 16 residues long. Germline CDR1 is SGHKS and CDR2 is YYEKEE (reference sequence). Trimming pared 4 bases from V and 3 bases from J, leaving 20 bases between. The CDR3 DNA sequence: TGTGCCAGCAGCCCGGGGGCGGGGCACCGGGGCTACGAGCAGTACGTC. This translates into CASSPGAGHRGYEQYV.

A few counts support this clonotype. The chain carries TRBV6-1 and TRBJ1-5; D is undetermined. V gave up 7 bases and J gave up 0 bases, with 10 bases separating them. This CDR3 has 14 residues. Germline loops: CDR1 MNHNS, CDR2 SASEGT. The CDR3 nucleotides read TGTGCCAGCAAAGGGATCTATAGCAATCAGCCCCAGCATTTT. This gives the protein CASKGIYSNQPQHF.

This chain joins TRBV13 and TRBJ1-3; D unresolved. The CDR3 spans 15 residues. The V end was cut by 5 bases, the J end by 0 bases, with 11 bases between. The V gene's germline CDR1 is PRHDT and CDR2 FYEKMQ (reference sequence). For the CDR3, the DNA is TGTGCCAGCAGCAGAAGCGAAGGCTCTGGAAACACCATATATTTT. Translation: CASSRSEGSGNTIYF.

The CDR3 here is CASSEAVGTITDTQYF. As DNA, the CDR3 is TGTGCCAGCAGTGAAGCTGTTGGGACTATCACAGATACGCAGTATTTT. The chain couples TRBV2 to TRBJ2-3; 7 nucleotides agree with TRBD2. Germline values: CDR1 SNHLY, CDR2 FYNNEI. The V and J ends lost 0 bases and 2 bases, in that order; junction bases with no gene match: 5. The CDR3 is made up of 16 amino acids.

In this sample, this clonotype turned up a few times. The chain carries TRBV12-3 or TRBV12-4 and TRBJ2-2, with 7 positions matching TRBD1. V was pared by 6 bases and J by 6 bases, with 4 bases of the junction left unmatched. There are 13 residues in the CDR3. CDR3 loop: CASSTTGAGELFF. In DNA, the CDR3 is TGTGCCAGCAGCACCACAGGGGCCGGGGAGCTGTTTTTT.

The sample holds many counts of this clonotype. The V call is TRBV10-1, the J call TRBJ2-3; D is undetermined. CDR3 size: 15 residues. With 0 bases removed from V and 4 bases from J, the gap between germline ends came to 11 bases. CDR1 is WNHNN and CDR2 is SYGVQD in the germline V gene (reference sequence). The CDR3 region has the DNA TGCGCCAGCAGTGAGTCTCTGGACCTGCCAGATACGCAGTATTTT. It specifies CASSESLDLPDTQYF.

This clonotype was seen many times. The chain has TRBV7-9 and TRBJ2-5, with unresolved D. The CDR3 is 14 amino acids. Germline V gene lookup returns CDR1 SEHNR and CDR2 FQNEAQ (reference sequence). V was shortened by 5 bases and J by 1 base, with 11 bases between the two germline ends. CDR3 region: CASSPRTGQETQYF. Here the CDR3 DNA reads TGTGCCAGCAGCCCCAGGACGGGCCAAGAGACCCAGTACTTC. The entire variable domain, with the rest obtained from reference TRBV7-9 and TRBJ2-5, is as follows: DTGVSQNPRHKITKRGQNVTFRCDPISEHNRLYWYRQTLGQGPEFLTYFQNEAQLEKSRLLSDRFSAERPKGSFSTLEIQRTEQGDSAMYLCASSPRTGQETQYFGPGTRLLVL.

This clonotype was seen only a few times. CDR3 coding DNA: TGTGCCAGCAGTTTAGGGGGGGGTTGGGGGCGGAGTGAAGCTTTCTTT. Protein product: CASSLGGGWGRSEAFF. This chain connects TRBV12-3 or TRBV12-4 to TRBJ1-1; a weak D match, TRBD1 (6 bases). The V gene lost 1 base and the J gene lost 7 bases, with 19 bases spanning the gap. This CDR3 is 16 amino acids long.

This clonotype was detected many times. The V gene is TRBV10-3, the J gene TRBJ1-3; unclear D gene. There are 15 residues in the CDR3. CDR1 and CDR2 from the germline V gene are ENHRY and SYGVKD. The V gene lost 2 bases and the J gene lost 0 bases, with 8 bases spanning the gap. The CDR3 nucleotides are TGTGCCATCAGTGAGAACATAGACTCTGGAAACACCATATATTTT. Translated: CAISENIDSGNTIYF.

Only a few counts were recorded for this clonotype. The chain recombines TRBV7-9 with TRBJ2-5, with D perhaps matching TRBD1 (6 bases). CDR1 SEHNR and CDR2 FQNEAQ come from the germline V gene (reference sequence). With 4 bases removed from V and 1 base from J, the gap between germline ends came to 16 bases. This CDR3 has 16 amino acids. This CDR3 is CASSSTQGYPQETQYF. The CDR3 coding sequence is TGTGCCAGCAGCTCAACGCAGGGGTATCCCCAAGAGACCCAGTACTTC. Full variable domain (outside the CDR3, taken from reference TRBV7-9 and TRBJ2-5): DTGVSQNPRHKITKRGQNVTFRCDPISEHNRLYWYRQTLGQGPEFLTYFQNEAQLEKSRLLSDRFSAERPKGSFSTLEIQRTEQGDSAMYLCASSSTQGYPQETQYFGPGTRLLVL.

This clonotype was detected ten times or more. The chain has TRBV12-3 or TRBV12-4 and TRBJ1-6; D remains ambiguous. The CDR3 length is 15 residues. V lost 5 bases and J lost 1, with 9 bases in between. As DNA, the CDR3 is TGTGCCAGCAGTCCAAATCCTTCCTATAATTCACCCCTCCACTTT. It translates to CASSPNPSYNSPLHF.

The rearrangement links TRBV9 to TRBJ2-3, with D possibly being TRBD2 (5 bases). Germline V lookup: CDR1 SGDLS, CDR2 YYNGEE. This CDR3 is built from 16 residues. V lost 1 base, J lost 2 bases, and 14 bases lay in between. The CDR3 reads CASSVFGRGFTDTQYF. The CDR3 nucleotides read TGTGCCAGCAGCGTATTCGGCAGAGGGTTCACAGATACGCAGTATTTT.

This clonotype has more than one count but fewer than ten. This chain joins TRBV25-1 and TRBJ2-1, with D possibly matching TRBD2 (5 bases). Germline V CDR1 and CDR2: MGHDK, SYGVNS. The CDR3 consists of 12 residues. Trimming pared 4 bases from V and 8 bases from J, leaving 9 bases between. The CDR3 DNA is TGTGCCAGCAGTGGTACAGCGGATGAGCAGTTCTTC. Encoded protein: CASSGTADEQFF.